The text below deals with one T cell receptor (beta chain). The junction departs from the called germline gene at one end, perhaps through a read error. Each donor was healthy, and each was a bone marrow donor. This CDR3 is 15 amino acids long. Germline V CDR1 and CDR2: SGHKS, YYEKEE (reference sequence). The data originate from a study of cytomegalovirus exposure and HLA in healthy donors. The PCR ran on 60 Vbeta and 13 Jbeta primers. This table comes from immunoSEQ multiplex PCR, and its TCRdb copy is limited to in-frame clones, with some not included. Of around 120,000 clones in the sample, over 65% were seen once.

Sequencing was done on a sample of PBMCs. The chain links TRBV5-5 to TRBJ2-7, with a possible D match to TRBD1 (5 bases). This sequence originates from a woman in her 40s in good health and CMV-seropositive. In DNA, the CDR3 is TGTGCCAGCAGCTTGGTATTAGGGGTTGCCTATGAGCAGTACTTC. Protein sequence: CASSLVLGVAYEQYF.